This T cell receptor beta chain appears in the sequencing data of a study of T cell responses to AZD1222 COVID-19 vaccine. Germline assignment: CDR1 MNHEY and CDR2 SMNVEV (reference sequence). V shed 7 bases and J 2 bases; nucleotides not matched to a gene: 8. The CDR3 covers 15 residues. Sequencing used immunoSEQ multiplex PCR; TCRdb keeps in-frame clones, though not all of them. In the table there are roughly 150,000 clones, about 91% of which are singletons. The rearrangement uses TRBV27 and TRBJ2-1, with 7 bases matching TRBD2. The clonotype comes from an adult in good health. This material consisted of peripheral blood, taken on day 0 of AZD1222 vaccination. The CDR3 here is CASMLGGRAYNEQFF. Here the CDR3 DNA reads TGTGCCAGCATGTTGGGCGGGAGAGCCTACAATGAGCAGTTCTTC.